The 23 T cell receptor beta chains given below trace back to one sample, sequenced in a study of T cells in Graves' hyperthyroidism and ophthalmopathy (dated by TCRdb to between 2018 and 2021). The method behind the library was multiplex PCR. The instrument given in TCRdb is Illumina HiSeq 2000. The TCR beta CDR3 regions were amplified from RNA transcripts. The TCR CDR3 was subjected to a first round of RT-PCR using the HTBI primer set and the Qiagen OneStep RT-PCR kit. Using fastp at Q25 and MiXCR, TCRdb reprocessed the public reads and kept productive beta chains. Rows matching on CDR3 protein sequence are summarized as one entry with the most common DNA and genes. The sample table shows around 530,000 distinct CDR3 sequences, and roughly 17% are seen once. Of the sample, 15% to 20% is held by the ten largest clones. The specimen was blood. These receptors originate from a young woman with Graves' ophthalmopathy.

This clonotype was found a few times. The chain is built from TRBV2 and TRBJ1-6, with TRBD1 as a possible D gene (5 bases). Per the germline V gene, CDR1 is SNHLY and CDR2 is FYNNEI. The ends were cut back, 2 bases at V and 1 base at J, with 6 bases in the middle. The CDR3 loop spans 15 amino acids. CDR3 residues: CASSEQGSYNSPLHF. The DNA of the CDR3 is TGTGCCAGCAGTGAACAGGGATCCTATAATTCACCCCTCCACTTT.

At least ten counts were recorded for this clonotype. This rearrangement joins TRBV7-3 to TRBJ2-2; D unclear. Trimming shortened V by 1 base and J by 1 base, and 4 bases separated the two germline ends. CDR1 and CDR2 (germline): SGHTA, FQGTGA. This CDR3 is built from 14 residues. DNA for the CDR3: TGTGCCAGCAGCTTAAGCGGGAACACCGGGGAGCTGTTTTTT. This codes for CASSLSGNTGELFF.

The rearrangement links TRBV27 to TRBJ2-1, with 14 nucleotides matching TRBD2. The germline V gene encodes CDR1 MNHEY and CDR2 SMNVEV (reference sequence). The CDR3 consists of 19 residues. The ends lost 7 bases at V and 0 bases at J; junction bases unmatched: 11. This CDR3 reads CASNHRTSGGSGSYNEQFF. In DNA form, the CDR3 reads TGTGCCAGCAATCATCGGACTAGCGGGGGGAGTGGCTCCTACAATGAGCAGTTCTTC.

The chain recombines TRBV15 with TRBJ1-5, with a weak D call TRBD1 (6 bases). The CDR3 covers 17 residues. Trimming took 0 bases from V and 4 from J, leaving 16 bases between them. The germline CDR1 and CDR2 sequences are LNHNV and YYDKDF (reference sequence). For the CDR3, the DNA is TGTGCCACCAGCAGAGAGTTTCAGGGGCAAGTTAATCAGCCCCAGCATTTT. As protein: CATSREFQGQVNQPQHF.

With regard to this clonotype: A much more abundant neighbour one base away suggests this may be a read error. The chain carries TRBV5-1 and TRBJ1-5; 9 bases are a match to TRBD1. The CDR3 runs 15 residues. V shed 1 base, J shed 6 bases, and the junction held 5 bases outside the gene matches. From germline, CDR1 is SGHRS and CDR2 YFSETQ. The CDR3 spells CASSLTGGQGQPQHF. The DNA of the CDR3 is TGCGCCAGCAGCTTGACTGGGGGACAGGGTCAGCCCCAGCATTTT.

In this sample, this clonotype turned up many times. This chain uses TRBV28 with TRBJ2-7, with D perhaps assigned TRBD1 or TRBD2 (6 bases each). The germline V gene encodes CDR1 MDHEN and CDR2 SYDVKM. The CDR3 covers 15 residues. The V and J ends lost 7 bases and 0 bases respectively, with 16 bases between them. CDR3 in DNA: TGTGCCAGCATGGGGGGCCAGGGGCCCTCCTACGAGCAGTACTTC. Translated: CASMGGQGPSYEQYF.

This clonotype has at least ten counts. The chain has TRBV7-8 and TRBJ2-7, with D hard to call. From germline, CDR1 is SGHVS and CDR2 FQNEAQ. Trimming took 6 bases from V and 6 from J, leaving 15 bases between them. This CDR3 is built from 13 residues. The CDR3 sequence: CASSPGQLREQYF. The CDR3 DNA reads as TGTGCCAGCAGTCCCGGCCAGCTTCGCGAGCAGTACTTC.

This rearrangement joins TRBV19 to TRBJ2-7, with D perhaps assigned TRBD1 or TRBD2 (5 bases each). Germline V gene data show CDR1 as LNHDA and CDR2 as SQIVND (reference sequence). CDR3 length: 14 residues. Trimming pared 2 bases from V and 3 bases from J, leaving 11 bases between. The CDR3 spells CASSIREGVYEQYF. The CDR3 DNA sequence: TGTGCCAGTAGTATACGGGAAGGGGTCTACGAGCAGTACTTC.

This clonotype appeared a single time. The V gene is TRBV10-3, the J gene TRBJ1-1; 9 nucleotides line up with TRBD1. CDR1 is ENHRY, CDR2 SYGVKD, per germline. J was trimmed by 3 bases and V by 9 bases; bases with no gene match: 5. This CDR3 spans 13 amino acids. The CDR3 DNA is TGTGCCATAGGGGACAGGGAGGACACTGAAGCTTTCTTT. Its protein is CAIGDREDTEAFF.

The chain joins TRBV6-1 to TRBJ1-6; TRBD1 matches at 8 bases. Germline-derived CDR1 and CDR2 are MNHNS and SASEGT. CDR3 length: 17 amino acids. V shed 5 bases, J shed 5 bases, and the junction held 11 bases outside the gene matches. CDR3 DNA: TGTGCCAGCAGTTACCCCGCGGGACAGGAGAATAATTCACCCCTCCACTTT. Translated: CASSYPAGQENNSPLHF.

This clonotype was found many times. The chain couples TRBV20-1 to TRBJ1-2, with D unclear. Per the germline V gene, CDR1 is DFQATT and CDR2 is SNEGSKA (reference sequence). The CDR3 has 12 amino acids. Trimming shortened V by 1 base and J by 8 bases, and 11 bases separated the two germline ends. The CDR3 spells CSARVSGNGYTF. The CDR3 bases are TGCAGTGCTAGAGTTTCAGGAAACGGCTACACCTTC.

DNA for the CDR3: TGTGCCAGCAGCTGGAGGACAGGGGGGGTCACTGAAGCTTTCTTT. Residues: CASSWRTGGVTEAFF. The V gene is TRBV7-9, the J gene TRBJ1-1; TRBD1 matches 10 bases. The V gene's germline CDR1 is SEHNR and CDR2 FQNEAQ (reference sequence). The V segment lost 4 bases and the J segment 4 bases; nucleotides outside the gene matches: 6. The length of the CDR3 is 15 residues.

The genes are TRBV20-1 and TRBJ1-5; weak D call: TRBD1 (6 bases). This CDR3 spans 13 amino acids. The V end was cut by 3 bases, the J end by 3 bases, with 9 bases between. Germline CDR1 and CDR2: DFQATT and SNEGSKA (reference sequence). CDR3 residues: CSASRQDNQPQHF. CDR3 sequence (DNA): TGCAGTGCTAGTAGACAGGACAATCAGCCCCAGCATTTT.

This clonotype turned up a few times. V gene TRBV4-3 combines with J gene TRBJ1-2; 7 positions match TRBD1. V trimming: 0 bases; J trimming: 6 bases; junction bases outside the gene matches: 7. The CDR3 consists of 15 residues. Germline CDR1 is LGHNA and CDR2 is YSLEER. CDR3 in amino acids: CASSQEIKGADGYTF. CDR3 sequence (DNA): TGCGCCAGCAGCCAAGAAATCAAGGGGGCTGATGGCTACACCTTC.

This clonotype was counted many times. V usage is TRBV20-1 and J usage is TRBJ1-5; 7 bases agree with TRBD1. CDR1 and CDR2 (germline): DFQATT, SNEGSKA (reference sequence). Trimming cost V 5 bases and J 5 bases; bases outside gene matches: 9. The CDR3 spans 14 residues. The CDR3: CSAPIRDSYQPQHF. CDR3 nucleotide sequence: TGCAGTGCTCCCATCCGGGACAGTTATCAGCCCCAGCATTTT.

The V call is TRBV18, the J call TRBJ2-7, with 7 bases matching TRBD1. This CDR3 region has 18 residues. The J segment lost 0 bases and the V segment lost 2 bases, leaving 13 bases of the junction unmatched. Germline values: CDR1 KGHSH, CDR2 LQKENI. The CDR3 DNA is TGTGCCAGCTCACCAAAGACAGGGACGGTTCTCAGCTCCTACGAGCAGTACTTC. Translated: CASSPKTGTVLSSYEQYF.

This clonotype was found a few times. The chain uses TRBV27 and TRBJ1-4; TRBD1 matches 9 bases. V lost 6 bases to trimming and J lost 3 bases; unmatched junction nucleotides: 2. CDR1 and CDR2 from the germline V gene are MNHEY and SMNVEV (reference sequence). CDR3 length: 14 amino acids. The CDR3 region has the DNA TGTGCCAGCAGACGGACAGGGGCTAATGAAAAACTGTTTTTT. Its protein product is CASRRTGANEKLFF.

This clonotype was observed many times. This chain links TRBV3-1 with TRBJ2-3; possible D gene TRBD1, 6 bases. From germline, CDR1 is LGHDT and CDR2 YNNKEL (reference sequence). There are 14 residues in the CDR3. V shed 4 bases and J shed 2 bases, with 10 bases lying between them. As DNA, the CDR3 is TGTGCCAGCAGCCGACAGGACCCCACAGATACGCAGTATTTT. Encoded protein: CASSRQDPTDTQYF.

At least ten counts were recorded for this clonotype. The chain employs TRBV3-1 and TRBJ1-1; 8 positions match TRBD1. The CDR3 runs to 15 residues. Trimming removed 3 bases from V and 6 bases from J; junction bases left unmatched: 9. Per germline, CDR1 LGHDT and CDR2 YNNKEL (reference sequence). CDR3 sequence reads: CASSHTGQGVAEAFF. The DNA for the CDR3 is TGTGCCAGCAGCCACACAGGACAGGGAGTGGCTGAAGCTTTCTTT.

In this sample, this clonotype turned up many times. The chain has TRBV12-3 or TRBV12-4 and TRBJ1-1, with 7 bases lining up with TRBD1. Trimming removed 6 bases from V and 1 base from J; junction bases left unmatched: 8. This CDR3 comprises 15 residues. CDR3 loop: CASRNRGARNTEAFF. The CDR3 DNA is TGTGCCAGCAGGAACAGGGGAGCACGGAACACTGAAGCTTTCTTT.

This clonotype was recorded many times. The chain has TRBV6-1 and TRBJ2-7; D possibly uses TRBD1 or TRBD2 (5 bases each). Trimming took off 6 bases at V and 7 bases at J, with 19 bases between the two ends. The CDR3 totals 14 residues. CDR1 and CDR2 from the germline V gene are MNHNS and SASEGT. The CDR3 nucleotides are TGTGCCAGCAGAGCCGGGACCAGATTTGGGGAGCAGTACTTC. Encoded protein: CASRAGTRFGEQYF.

In nucleotides, the CDR3 is TGCGCCAGCAGCCCCGGACAGTGGACCGGGGAGCTGTTTTTT. It yields the protein CASSPGQWTGELFF. This chain connects TRBV4-3 to TRBJ2-2; TRBD1 might be the D (6 bases). The CDR3 has 14 amino acids. The V end was cut by 4 bases, the J end by 5 bases, with 11 bases between. The germline CDR1 and CDR2 sequences are LGHNA and YSLEER.

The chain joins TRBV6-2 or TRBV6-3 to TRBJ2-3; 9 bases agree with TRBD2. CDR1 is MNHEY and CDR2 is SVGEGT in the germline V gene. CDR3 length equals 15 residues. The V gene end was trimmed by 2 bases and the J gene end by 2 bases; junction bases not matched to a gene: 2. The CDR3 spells CASSYASGDTDTQYF. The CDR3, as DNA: TGTGCCAGCAGTTACGCTAGCGGGGACACAGATACGCAGTATTTT.